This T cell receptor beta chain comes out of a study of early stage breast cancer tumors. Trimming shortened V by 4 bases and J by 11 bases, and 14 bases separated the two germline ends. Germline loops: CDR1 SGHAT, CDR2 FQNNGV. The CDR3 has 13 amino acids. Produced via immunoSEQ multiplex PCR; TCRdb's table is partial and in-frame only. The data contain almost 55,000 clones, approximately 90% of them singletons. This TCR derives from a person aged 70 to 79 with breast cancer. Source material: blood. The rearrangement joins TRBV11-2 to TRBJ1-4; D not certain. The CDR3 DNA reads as TGTGCCAGCAGCTCCTCCTATGTAGATAAACTGTTTTTT. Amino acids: CASSSSYVDKLFF.